This passage covers 30 T cell receptor beta chains from one sample sequenced in a study of Ad26.COV2.S vaccination and SARS-CoV-2 variants. Treatment given: around 19 received Ad26.COV2.S at low or high dose, single or two shots; 5 received placebo; per-sample allocation not given. Day 63 following the first vaccine or placebo injection was when the samples were taken. This table comes from immunoSEQ multiplex PCR, and its TCRdb copy is limited to in-frame clones, with some not included. This table has 300,000 to 400,000 clones, about 88% appearing once. Sequencing used peripheral blood, obtained in a trial of Ad26.COV2.S vaccine versus placebo. Source of these receptors: a person between 18 and 65 years old who received the Ad26.COV2.S COVID-19 vaccine or a placebo.

The J gene is TRBJ2-1, the V gene TRBV6-4; 8 nucleotides match TRBD2. In germline, CDR1 is MRHNA, CDR2 SNTAGT. J was trimmed by 1 base and V by 5 bases; bases with no gene match: 4. There are 15 residues in the CDR3. The CDR3 DNA follows: TGTGCCAGCAGTACGGGCGGGAGGTCCTACAATGAGCAGTTCTTC. Residues: CASSTGGRSYNEQFF.

The chain links TRBV5-4 to TRBJ2-1, with 9 bases identical to TRBD2. This CDR3 has 15 amino acids. Trimming removed 0 bases from V and 4 bases from J; junction bases left unmatched: 2. Germline values: CDR1 SGHNT, CDR2 YYREEE (reference sequence). The CDR3 nucleotides are TGTGCCAGCAGCTTGGGTACTAGCGGGTACAATGAGCAGTTCTTC. Amino acid sequence: CASSLGTSGYNEQFF.

This clone occurred a few times. The chain uses TRBV7-2 and TRBJ2-7; D uncertain. Trimming left V 5 bases short and J 3 bases short, with 17 bases between. Germline-derived CDR1 and CDR2 are SGHTA and FQGNSA. This CDR3 has 15 residues. This CDR3 reads CASSESDQKFYEQYF. CDR3 in DNA: TGTGCCAGCAGCGAATCGGACCAAAAGTTCTACGAGCAGTACTTC.

J is TRBJ2-1 and V is TRBV6-5; 7 bases are shared with TRBD1. The V gene end was trimmed by 2 bases and the J gene end by 5 bases; junction bases not matched to a gene: 6. The CDR3 length is 15 residues. Looked up from germline, CDR1 is MNHEY and CDR2 is SVGAGI. CDR3 coding DNA: TGTGCCAGCAGTTACAGACAGGGAGCTAACAATGAGCAGTTCTTC. Protein: CASSYRQGANNEQFF.

The rearrangement joins TRBV7-2 to TRBJ2-6; 8 bases align to TRBD2. The CDR3 covers 15 residues. J gave up 0 bases and V 5 bases, and 0 bases lay outside the gene matches. Germline V lookup: CDR1 SGHTA, CDR2 FQGNSA. CDR3 residues: CASSREGSGANVLTF. The DNA for the CDR3 is TGTGCCAGCAGCCGGGAGGGCTCTGGGGCCAACGTCCTGACTTTC.

This chain connects TRBV2 to TRBJ1-5; D might be TRBD1 (6 bases). With 7 bases removed from V and 0 bases from J, the gap between germline ends came to 13 bases. CDR1 SNHLY and CDR2 FYNNEI come from the germline V gene. The CDR3 length is 15 residues. CDR3 amino acids: CASMGQGYSNQPQHF. In DNA, the CDR3 is TGTGCCAGCATGGGGCAGGGGTATAGCAATCAGCCCCAGCATTTT.

V usage is TRBV19 and J usage is TRBJ2-1; 9 bases map to TRBD2. The J segment lost 8 bases and the V segment lost 3 bases, leaving 5 bases of the junction unmatched. CDR3 length: 14 residues. CDR1 and CDR2 (germline): LNHDA, SQIVND (reference sequence). The CDR3 DNA is TGTGCCAGTAGTATCGCGGGAGGGCCCGATGAGCAGTTCTTC. Protein: CASSIAGGPDEQFF.

On this clone: Other DNA sequences within the sample encode an identical CDR3. CDR3 region: CASSLRNTEAFF. The DNA of the CDR3 is TGTGCCAGCAGCTTGCGCAACACTGAAGCTTTCTTT. The genes are TRBV5-4 and TRBJ1-1; no firm D call. Deletions cut 1 base from V and 2 bases from J, with 3 bases between. The germline V gene encodes CDR1 SGHNT and CDR2 YYREEE (reference sequence). The CDR3 runs to 12 residues.

This clone appeared a few times. The CDR3 is CATTPWGGNPQETQYF. In DNA form, the CDR3 reads TGTGCCACTACACCCTGGGGGGGCAACCCCCAAGAGACCCAGTACTTC. This chain links TRBV19 with TRBJ2-5, with D possibly TRBD2 on 7 matching bases. The CDR3 totals 16 residues. CDR1 is LNHDA, CDR2 SQIVND, per germline (reference sequence). V was shortened by 10 bases and J by 1 base, with 22 bases between the two germline ends.

J is TRBJ1-1 and V is TRBV30; a weak D match, TRBD1 (5 bases). The germline V and J ends were trimmed by 0 bases and 2 bases, with 10 bases remaining between them. Germline values: CDR1 GTSNPN, CDR2 SVGIG (reference sequence). CDR3 length: 14 amino acids. In nucleotides, the CDR3 is TGTGCCTGGAGTGTAGGGGCAGCTAACACTGAAGCTTTCTTT. Its protein is CAWSVGAANTEAFF.

This chain connects TRBV7-9 to TRBJ2-1; 8 bases map to TRBD2. The germline gives CDR1 SEHNR, CDR2 FQNEAQ (reference sequence). Trimming took 2 bases from V and 0 from J; bases not matched to a gene: 6. The CDR3 runs to 17 residues. The CDR3 coding sequence is TGTGCCAGCAGCTTAATGATAGCGGGACTCTCCTACAATGAGCAGTTCTTC. It is translated as CASSLMIAGLSYNEQFF.

V usage is TRBV6-2 or TRBV6-3 and J usage is TRBJ1-4; unclear D gene. Per germline, CDR1 MNHEY and CDR2 SVGEGT. V was clipped by 1 base and J by 0 bases, with 12 bases between them. The CDR3 covers 17 residues. The CDR3 reads CASSYLEPGATNEKLFF. The CDR3 nucleotides are TGTGCCAGCAGTTACTTGGAACCTGGGGCAACTAATGAAAAACTGTTTTTT.

J is TRBJ2-5 and V is TRBV15; TRBD1 agrees at 10 bases. The germline V gene has CDR1 LNHNV and CDR2 YYDKDF (reference sequence). The CDR3 covers 16 residues. Trimming at V came to 4 bases and at J to 5 bases, leaving 10 bases not matched to a gene. The CDR3 region is CATSKNRGQGFETQYF. The CDR3 coding sequence is TGTGCCACCAGCAAAAATAGGGGACAGGGGTTCGAGACCCAGTACTTC.

V usage is TRBV9 and J usage is TRBJ2-1; D is uncertain. V shed 0 bases and J shed 0 bases, with 4 bases lying between them. CDR3 length: 14 amino acids. The germline gives CDR1 SGDLS, CDR2 YYNGEE. The CDR3 protein is CASSVVRSYNEQFF. CDR3 coding DNA: TGTGCCAGCAGCGTAGTCCGCTCCTACAATGAGCAGTTCTTC. The full variable domain, completed using reference TRBV9 and TRBJ2-1, is DSGVTQTPKHLITATGQRVTLRCSPRSGDLSVYWYQQSLDQGLQFLIQYYNGEERAKGNILERFSAQQFPDLHSELNLSSLELGDSALYFCASSVVRSYNEQFFGPGTRLTVL.

The chain employs TRBV7-3 and TRBJ2-2, with TRBD1 matching over 9 bases. CDR3 length: 16 residues. Germline lookup yields CDR1 SGHTA and CDR2 FQGTGA. The V and J ends lost 4 bases and 4 bases, in that order; junction bases with no gene match: 7. The CDR3 sequence: CASSSTGGWSTGELFF. The CDR3 nucleotides read TGTGCCAGCAGCTCCACAGGGGGCTGGAGCACCGGGGAGCTGTTTTTT.

The chain employs TRBV6-2 or TRBV6-3 and TRBJ1-5; D remains unclear. Trimming took off 2 bases at V and 0 bases at J, with 26 bases between the two ends. Germline lookup yields CDR1 MNHEY and CDR2 SVGEGT. This CDR3 spans 21 amino acids. CDR3 coding DNA: TGTGCCAGCAGTTACCCCTTAGGGCAGGCCCAACAACTCTATAGCAATCAGCCCCAGCATTTT. Its protein product is CASSYPLGQAQQLYSNQPQHF.

V gene TRBV5-1 combines with J gene TRBJ2-7, with 7 bases fitting TRBD2. With 4 bases clipped from V and 2 bases from J, the junction kept 6 bases outside the gene matches. The germline V gene has CDR1 SGHRS and CDR2 YFSETQ. The CDR3 runs 14 residues. CDR3 DNA sequence: TGCGCCAGCAGCCATAGCGGGCCACCCTACGAGCAGTACTTC. Protein sequence: CASSHSGPPYEQYF.

J is TRBJ2-1 and V is TRBV6-1; D not certain. CDR3 length: 11 residues. Looked up from germline, CDR1 is MNHNS and CDR2 is SASEGT. Deletions cut 3 bases from V and 6 bases from J, with 3 bases between. For the CDR3, the DNA is TGTGCCAGCAGTGATGGCAATGAGCAGTTCTTC. This gives the protein CASSDGNEQFF.

The genes are TRBV2 and TRBJ2-7, with D possibly TRBD2 on 5 matching bases. The germline V gene encodes CDR1 SNHLY and CDR2 FYNNEI. V lost 6 bases, J lost 3 bases, and 6 bases lay in between. The CDR3 contains 11 residues. The CDR3 DNA follows: TGTGCCAGCAGCGACTACTACGAGCAGTACTTC. Protein sequence: CASSDYYEQYF.

This clone was detected many times. This chain links TRBV7-9 with TRBJ1-2, with D tentatively TRBD1 (5 bases). The V gene's germline CDR1 is SEHNR and CDR2 FQNEAQ (reference sequence). The V gene lost 3 bases and the J gene lost 2 bases, with 7 bases spanning the gap. The CDR3 has 13 residues. The CDR3 spells CASSFQGNYGYTF. DNA of the CDR3: TGTGCCAGCAGCTTCCAGGGAAACTATGGCTACACCTTC.

The V call is TRBV14, the J call TRBJ2-7; D is possibly TRBD1 (5 bases). The CDR3 sequence is 13 residues long. The V gene lost 2 bases and the J gene lost 5 bases, with 10 bases spanning the gap. Germline CDR1 and CDR2: SGHDN and FVKESK. The CDR3 protein is CASSQPDSHEQYF. The CDR3 coding sequence is TGTGCCAGCAGCCAACCTGACAGCCACGAGCAGTACTTC. Filled out from reference TRBV14 and TRBJ2-7, the complete variable domain reads EAGVTQFPSHSVIEKGQTVTLRCDPISGHDNLYWYRRVMGKEIKFLLHFVKESKQDESGMPNNRFLAERTGGTYSTLKVQPAELEDSGVYFCASSQPDSHEQYFGPGTRLTVT.

This clone has a single count. The rearrangement uses TRBV14 and TRBJ1-2; TRBD1 aligns across 7 bases. Germline trimming cut 7 bases from V and 8 bases from J; bases unmatched to any gene: 10. Germline CDR1 is SGHDN and CDR2 is FVKESK. The CDR3 length is 13 residues. In nucleotides, the CDR3 is TGTGCCAGCACCCAGGACAGGTTGAGCGGCTACACCTTC. The encoded protein is CASTQDRLSGYTF. Complete variable domain (other parts from reference TRBV14 and TRBJ1-2): EAGVTQFPSHSVIEKGQTVTLRCDPISGHDNLYWYRRVMGKEIKFLLHFVKESKQDESGMPNNRFLAERTGGTYSTLKVQPAELEDSGVYFCASTQDRLSGYTFGSGTRLTVV.

The chain links TRBV12-3 or TRBV12-4 to TRBJ2-2; D is undetermined. V was clipped by 8 bases and J by 5 bases, with 9 bases between them. The CDR3 contains 12 residues. CDR3 in DNA: TGTGCCAGCCACGGCCTAACCGGGGAGCTGTTTTTT. Protein sequence: CASHGLTGELFF.

This clone was recorded only once. The V gene is TRBV28, the J gene TRBJ1-4, with D possibly matching TRBD1 (5 bases). Trimming cost V 2 bases and J 7 bases, with 14 bases left between them. CDR1 is MDHEN, CDR2 SYDVKM, per germline. CDR3 length equals 15 residues. The CDR3 coding sequence is TGTGCCAGCAGTTTAATAGCAGGGATCGGTGAAAAACTGTTTTTT. It codes for CASSLIAGIGEKLFF.

The CDR3 region is CASSYQQGQETQYF. The CDR3 nucleotides are TGTGCCAGCAGTTATCAACAGGGTCAAGAGACCCAGTACTTC. This chain connects TRBV6-5 to TRBJ2-5; a possible D gene is TRBD1 (6 bases). The CDR3 contains 14 residues. V lost 3 bases to trimming and J lost 2 bases, with 10 bases between them. The V gene's germline CDR1 is MNHEY and CDR2 SVGAGI.

This clone turned up a few times. CDR3 sequence (DNA): TGTGCCTGGAGTAGGACCAGGGGGACCACTGAAGCTTTCTTT. It codes for CAWSRTRGTTEAFF. The V call is TRBV30, the J call TRBJ1-1, with 7 bases that match TRBD1. V was pared by 2 bases and J by 4 bases, with 7 bases of the junction left unmatched. CDR1 is GTSNPN and CDR2 is SVGIG in the germline V gene (reference sequence). This CDR3 is built from 14 residues. Full variable domain (missing parts from reference TRBV30 and TRBJ1-1): SQTIHQWPATLVQPVGSPLSLECTVEGTSNPNLYWYRQAAGRGLQLLFYSVGIGQISSEVPQNLSASRPQDRQFILSSKKLLLSDSGFYLCAWSRTRGTTEAFFGQGTRLTVV.

About this clone: No conserved phenylalanine or tryptophan ends this CDR3, so it is likely a read error. No DNA is shown, since the ends of the CDR3 on it are uncertain; the CDR3 is the one TCRdb lists. The CDR3 loop is CASSQGFLAQLIV. J is TRBJ1-2 and V is TRBV3-1 (or the pseudogene TRBV3-2). The CDR3 has 13 residues if both end residues are counted. Per the germline V gene, CDR1 is LGHDT and CDR2 is YNNKEL (reference sequence).

This clone was picked up a small number of times. The J gene is TRBJ1-1, the V gene TRBV12-3 or TRBV12-4; D ambiguous. Between the trimmed V and J ends, which lost 1 base and 7 bases, there was a span of 10 bases. The CDR3 contains 13 residues. CDR3 sequence: CASSLGQIYEAFF. In nucleotides, the CDR3 is TGTGCCAGCAGTTTAGGGCAGATTTATGAAGCTTTCTTT.

The gene calls are TRBV6-5 and TRBJ1-2, with 9 bases aligning to TRBD1. The CDR3 loop spans 14 amino acids. With V trimmed by 3 bases and J by 8 bases, 7 bases remained unmatched. Germline loops: CDR1 MNHEY, CDR2 SVGAGI. CDR3 sequence reads: CASSYRGQGGGYTF. The CDR3 bases are TGTGCCAGCAGTTATAGGGGACAGGGCGGAGGCTACACCTTC.

V and J are TRBV6-2 or TRBV6-3 and TRBJ1-5; D remains ambiguous. The V end was cut by 5 bases, the J end by 0 bases, with 20 bases between. The CDR3 contains 18 residues. CDR1 MNHEY and CDR2 SVGEGT come from the germline V gene. DNA of the CDR3: TGTGCCAGCAGTGACACGGGCTCGTCTTTTATTAGCAATCAGCCCCAGCATTTT. Translated: CASSDTGSSFISNQPQHF.